These 10 T cell receptor beta chains were sequenced from one sample in a study of spatial heterogeneity in lung cancer. The time point here: blood at routine non-recurrence follow-up after resection. Whole RNA, isolated from tumor, nontumor lung or frozen PBMC, was sequenced without prior sorting. TCRdb re-derived calls from the 5' RACE reads in MiXCR, one entry per CDR3 protein. This table holds 45,000 to 65,000 distinct CDR3 sequences, roughly 7% found once. The sequencing here drew on PBMCs, taken at follow-up. The receptors derive from a female donor with early-stage non-small cell lung cancer.

This clonotype was recorded at least ten times. This chain uses TRBV7-2 with TRBJ2-1, with TRBD2 matching over 10 bases. The V gene end was trimmed by 1 base and the J gene end by 9 bases; junction bases not matched to a gene: 6. The CDR3 runs 15 residues. CDR1 and CDR2 (germline): SGHTA, FQGNSA. This CDR3 reads CASSLEAGGASEQFF. Here the CDR3 DNA reads TGTGCCAGCAGCTTAGAAGCGGGGGGGGCGAGTGAGCAGTTCTTC.

The chain recombines TRBV4-1 with TRBJ1-5, with D maybe TRBD1 (5 bases). Trimming took 1 base from V and 7 from J, leaving 20 bases between them. Germline lookup yields CDR1 MGHRA and CDR2 YSYEKL. The CDR3 spans 17 residues. CDR3 sequence: CASSQVGGRGFGQPQHF. DNA for the CDR3: TGCGCCAGCAGCCAAGTTGGGGGTCGGGGCTTTGGGCAGCCCCAGCATTTT.

This clonotype was picked up many times. This chain links TRBV11-3 with TRBJ2-6; D gene uncertain. This CDR3 is 16 amino acids long. In germline, CDR1 is SGHNT, CDR2 YENEEA. The V and J ends lost 5 bases and 3 bases respectively, with 14 bases between them. CDR3 in DNA: TGTGCCAGCAGCAAAGGAAGAATCGGTGGGGCCAACGTCCTGACTTTC. Translating gives CASSKGRIGGANVLTF.

This clonotype showed up many times. This sequence joins TRBV11-2 and TRBJ2-1, with TRBD2 identical over 10 bases. The CDR3 length is 14 residues. J was trimmed by 5 bases and V by 5 bases; bases with no gene match: 3. The germline CDR1 and CDR2 sequences are SGHAT and FQNNGV. CDR3 DNA: TGTGCCAGCAGCCTAGCGGGGGCTCACAATGAGCAGTTCTTC. Its translation: CASSLAGAHNEQFF.

This clonotype was detected many times. The chain employs TRBV20-1 and TRBJ2-1, with a tentative D call TRBD2 (6 bases). CDR1 is DFQATT, CDR2 SNEGSKA, per germline (reference sequence). CDR3 size: 8 residues. CDR3 residues: CRPGLAFF. DNA for the CDR3: TGCAGACCGGGACTGGCCTTCTTC.

In this sample, this clonotype turned up many times. The rearrangement links TRBV28 to TRBJ2-7; no reliable D call. Germline V CDR1 and CDR2: MDHEN, SYDVKM. The length of the CDR3 is 15 residues. V lost 2 bases, J lost 4 bases, and 15 bases lay in between. DNA for the CDR3: TGTGCCAGCAGTTTAGGACCCTCACCCCCATACGAGCAGTACTTC. It codes for CASSLGPSPPYEQYF.

Worth noting for this clonotype: A clone one base away is much larger, so this may be a read error. The chain has TRBV7-2 and TRBJ1-5, with D hard to call. The CDR3 covers 13 residues. Germline V gives CDR1 SGHTA, CDR2 FQGNSA. The CDR3 DNA is TGTGCCGGCAGCCGGCAGCTCAATCAGCCCCAGCATTTT. It translates to CAGSRQLNQPQHF. Combining the CDR3 with reference TRBV7-2 and TRBJ1-5 gives the whole variable domain GAGVSQSPSNKVTEKGKDVELRCDPISGHTALYWYRQSLGQGLEFLIYFQGNSAPDKSGLPSDRFSAERTGGSVSTLTIQRTQQEDSAVYLCAGSRQLNQPQHFGDGTRLSIL.

Only a few counts were recorded for this clonotype. V usage is TRBV11-2 and J usage is TRBJ1-5, with a tentative D call TRBD1 (5 bases). V was clipped by 1 base and J by 7 bases, with 14 bases between them. There are 15 residues in the CDR3. Germline values: CDR1 SGHAT, CDR2 FQNNGV. The CDR3 protein is CASSLAQGSRQPQHF. CDR3 bases: TGTGCCAGCAGCTTAGCCCAGGGTTCACGGCAGCCCCAGCATTTT.

This clonotype was counted at least ten times. V gene TRBV11-2 combines with J gene TRBJ2-7; perhaps TRBD2 as D (6 bases). Germline lookup yields CDR1 SGHAT and CDR2 FQNNGV. Deletions cut 1 base from V and 2 bases from J, with 9 bases between. The CDR3 loop spans 14 amino acids. Written as DNA, the CDR3 is TGTGCCAGCAGCTTAGTCGGGGGTGCCTACGAGCAGTACTTC. Amino acids: CASSLVGGAYEQYF. The whole variable domain, filled in from reference TRBV11-2 and TRBJ2-7, reads EAGVAQSPRYKIIEKRQSVAFWCNPISGHATLYWYQQILGQGPKLLIQFQNNGVVDDSQLPKDRFSAERLKGVDSTLKIQPAKLEDSAVYLCASSLVGGAYEQYFGPGTRLTVT.

This chain joins TRBV3-1 and TRBJ1-1; D ambiguous. Trimming removed 1 base at V and 1 base at J, with 10 bases between. The CDR3 is 15 residues long. Germline V CDR1 and CDR2: LGHDT, YNNKEL (reference sequence). For the CDR3, the DNA is TGTGCCAGCAGCCAAGCTATTTTAAAGAACACTGAAGCTTTCTTT. The encoded protein is CASSQAILKNTEAFF.